The 19 T cell receptor beta chains below all came from one sample that was sequenced in a study of T cells in Graves' hyperthyroidism and ophthalmopathy. Amplification of TCR beta CDR3 regions was performed using RNA transcripts as template. An initial round of RT-PCR targeting the TCR CDR3 relied on the HTBI primer set. One entry per CDR3 protein results from TCRdb running MiXCR on the multiplex PCR reads. There are roughly 720,000 distinct CDR3 sequences in the sample; 17% occur only once, and around a sixth lies in the top ten. Sequenced: blood. Receptor source: a man aged 45-65 years with Graves' hyperthyroidism.

This clonotype has only one observation. This chain connects TRBV6-9 to TRBJ2-5, with D maybe TRBD2 (5 bases). CDR1 and CDR2 (germline): MNHGY, SVAAGI. V lost 2 bases, J lost 0 bases, and 10 bases lay in between. This CDR3 is built from 15 residues. The CDR3 sequence is CASSYDTGDQETQYF. Here the CDR3 DNA reads TGTGCCAGCAGTTATGACACCGGGGACCAAGAGACCCAGTACTTC.

This clonotype was counted at least ten times. The chain links TRBV7-2 to TRBJ1-6, with TRBD1 matching over 8 bases. The CDR3 contains 16 residues. From germline, CDR1 is SGHTA and CDR2 FQGNSA. Trimming at V came to 6 bases and at J to 9 bases, leaving 13 bases not matched to a gene. CDR3 DNA sequence: TGTGCCAGCAGGTCTCAATCAGGGGGCTTAGGTTCACCCCTCCACTTT. This gives the protein CASRSQSGGLGSPLHF.

This clonotype was detected many times. The chain links TRBV2 to TRBJ2-7; D not resolved. The CDR3 runs 14 residues. The germline V gene encodes CDR1 SNHLY and CDR2 FYNNEI. V was trimmed by 10 bases and J by 2 bases, leaving 18 bases between them. In DNA, the CDR3 is TGTGCCACCTCTCTCCGAACGGAGACCTACGAGCAGTACTTC. Translating it yields CATSLRTETYEQYF.

This clonotype was seen a handful of times. The chain links TRBV6-1 to TRBJ2-1; 10 positions match TRBD2. The CDR3 has 15 residues. V shed 4 bases and J 5 bases; nucleotides not matched to a gene: 5. Germline lookup yields CDR1 MNHNS and CDR2 SASEGT. This chain's CDR3 is CASSAILAGNNEQFF. The CDR3 region has the DNA TGTGCCAGCAGTGCGATACTAGCGGGGAACAATGAGCAGTTCTTC.

This clonotype was found many times. V usage is TRBV2 and J usage is TRBJ2-7; 9 bases fit TRBD1. Unmatched junction bases numbered 1, after V lost 6 bases and J lost 4 bases. The CDR3 consists of 12 residues. Germline CDR1 reads SNHLY; CDR2 reads FYNNEI. The CDR3 spells CASRQGAYEQYF. CDR3 coding DNA: TGTGCCAGCAGACAGGGGGCTTACGAGCAGTACTTC.

This chain connects TRBV11-2 to TRBJ2-6; D is unclear. Germline V gene data show CDR1 as SGHAT and CDR2 as FQNNGV. The germline V and J ends were trimmed by 1 base and 0 bases, with 13 bases remaining between them. The CDR3 spans 18 residues. For the CDR3, the DNA is TGTGCCAGCAGCTTAGTATCAGCAACCTACTCTGGGGCCAACGTCCTGACTTTC. It codes for CASSLVSATYSGANVLTF.

This clonotype is a singleton in its sample. The missing conserved phenylalanine or tryptophan at the end of this CDR3 makes a read error likely. The J gene is TRBJ2-2, the V gene TRBV11-2; 9 bases map to TRBD2. CDR1 is SGHAT, CDR2 FQNNGV, per germline. V shed 5 bases, J shed 4 bases, and the junction held 8 bases outside the gene matches. The CDR3 contains 16 residues. The CDR3: CASSLRTSASTGELFS. CDR3 coding DNA: TGTGCCAGCAGCCTCAGGACTAGCGCGAGCACCGGGGAGCTGTTTTCT.

This clonotype was seen many times. The gene calls are TRBV2 and TRBJ1-1; 8 bases fit TRBD1. The germline gives CDR1 SNHLY, CDR2 FYNNEI. This CDR3 is built from 11 residues. The J segment lost 12 bases and the V segment lost 7 bases, leaving 7 bases of the junction unmatched. CDR3 loop: CASTTTGESFF. In nucleotides, the CDR3 is TGTGCCAGCACTACGACAGGGGAATCTTTCTTT.

This chain uses TRBV4-3 with TRBJ2-1, with D unresolved. Trimming shortened V by 4 bases and J by 4 bases, and 8 bases separated the two germline ends. Germline V gives CDR1 LGHNA, CDR2 YSLEER. CDR3 length equals 13 residues. The CDR3 protein is CASSRVSYNEQFF. The CDR3 bases are TGCGCCAGCAGCCGGGTCAGTTACAATGAGCAGTTCTTC.

CDR3 nucleotides: TGTGCCAGCAGCCCAGGGACAGGGGACGGGAGCAATCAGCCCCAGCATTTT. It specifies CASSPGTGDGSNQPQHF. The J gene is TRBJ1-5, the V gene TRBV7-9; 10 nucleotides match TRBD1. The ends lost 5 bases at V and 1 base at J; junction bases unmatched: 8. CDR1 is SEHNR and CDR2 is FQNEAQ in the germline V gene (reference sequence). This CDR3 has 17 amino acids.

This clonotype has a count of ten or more. This chain uses TRBV6-1 with TRBJ2-7, with 11 bases matching TRBD2. Losses at the gene ends were 7 bases for V and 3 bases for J; bases not matched to a gene: 5. The germline V gene encodes CDR1 MNHNS and CDR2 SASEGT. The CDR3 is 14 residues long. CDR3 protein: CASTRGTSGYEQYF. DNA of the CDR3: TGTGCCAGCACCCGTGGGACTAGCGGCTACGAGCAGTACTTC.

This clonotype came up many times. The chain combines TRBV27 with TRBJ2-1; 10 nucleotides match TRBD2. Per germline, CDR1 MNHEY and CDR2 SMNVEV (reference sequence). This CDR3 comprises 15 residues. V trimming: 5 bases; J trimming: 1 base; junction bases outside the gene matches: 2. CDR3 protein: CASSALAGSYNEQFF. The CDR3 bases are TGTGCCAGCAGTGCACTAGCGGGATCCTACAATGAGCAGTTCTTC.

This clonotype has only a few counts. The chain links TRBV18 to TRBJ1-5; TRBD1 matches 9 bases. The J segment lost 5 bases and the V segment lost 5 bases, leaving 7 bases of the junction unmatched. The CDR3 sequence is 15 residues long. Germline V gene sequence: CDR1 KGHSH, CDR2 LQKENI. The CDR3 bases are TGTGCCAGCTCAACAGGACAGGGGATGGATCAGCCCCAGCATTTT. Translated: CASSTGQGMDQPQHF.

This rearrangement joins TRBV19 to TRBJ2-1; 11 nucleotides agree with TRBD1. The length of the CDR3 is 18 residues. The V gene end was trimmed by 7 bases and the J gene end by 1 base; junction bases not matched to a gene: 12. Germline lookup yields CDR1 LNHDA and CDR2 SQIVND (reference sequence). CDR3 DNA sequence: TGTGCCAGTACCTCACGGGGACAGGGGGAAGGGTCCTACAATGAGCAGTTCTTC. As protein: CASTSRGQGEGSYNEQFF.

J is TRBJ2-1 and V is TRBV6-1; TRBD2 is a possible D gene (6 bases). There are 13 residues in the CDR3. The V end was cut by 7 bases, the J end by 4 bases, with 11 bases between. Germline CDR1 is MNHNS and CDR2 is SASEGT. CDR3: CASTGTGYNEQFF. In DNA, the CDR3 is TGTGCCAGCACCGGGACTGGATACAATGAGCAGTTCTTC.

Ten or more counts support this clonotype. V usage is TRBV2 and J usage is TRBJ2-1; no definite D call. V dropped 5 bases and J dropped 13 bases, with 6 bases sitting between them. The CDR3 has 9 residues. Germline lookup yields CDR1 SNHLY and CDR2 FYNNEI. CDR3 loop: CASSNGQFF. DNA of the CDR3: TGTGCCAGCAGTAACGGACAGTTCTTC.

This clonotype turned up a few times. V gene TRBV6-1 combines with J gene TRBJ1-1; maybe TRBD1 (6 bases). The CDR3 totals 15 residues. V was shortened by 0 bases and J by 4 bases, with 12 bases between the two germline ends. Germline lookup yields CDR1 MNHNS and CDR2 SASEGT. The CDR3 protein is CASSEAKNRVTEAFF. The CDR3 DNA follows: TGTGCCAGCAGTGAAGCGAAGAACAGGGTCACTGAAGCTTTCTTT.

This clonotype came up a few times. The rearrangement joins TRBV30 to TRBJ2-1, with 7 bases lining up with TRBD2. V dropped 2 bases and J dropped 3; count of bases not matched to a gene: 7. Germline V gene lookup returns CDR1 GTSNPN and CDR2 SVGIG (reference sequence). This CDR3 is 15 amino acids long. The CDR3 sequence is CAWSFLAAVYNEQFF. Written as DNA, the CDR3 is TGTGCCTGGAGTTTCCTAGCGGCAGTCTACAATGAGCAGTTCTTC.

This clonotype was counted a single time. Its ends do not fully match the called genes, so a read error is possible. The chain combines TRBV7-9 with TRBJ2-2; 7 bases fit TRBD1. Germline CDR1 SEHNR, CDR2 FQNEAQ (reference sequence). The CDR3 runs to 15 residues. CDR3 protein: CASSPHRGNTRELFF. CDR3 nucleotides: TGTGCCAGCAGCCCCCACAGGGGAAACACCCGGGAGCTGTTTTTT.